The 21 T cell receptor beta chains below were found in one sample sequenced in a study of blood T cell repertoires in COVID-19. Profiled with immunoSEQ multiplex PCR; TCRdb holds only in-frame clones, not every one. The sample contains 95,000 to 150,000 clones, around 64% of which appear only once. The sample was peripheral blood. The source of these receptors is a human donor with acute or convalescent COVID-19. The donor label of this sample is uncertain.

The chain links TRBV6-5 to TRBJ2-1, with TRBD1 matching 9 bases. This CDR3 contains 14 residues. Germline V CDR1 and CDR2: MNHEY, SVGAGI. The V segment lost 2 bases and the J segment 7 bases; nucleotides outside the gene matches: 3. The CDR3 nucleotides are TGTGCCAGCAGTTACGGGACAGGGCGGAATGAGCAGTTCTTC. Translation gives CASSYGTGRNEQFF.

The gene calls are TRBV7-9 and TRBJ2-3; 10 bases align to TRBD1. J gave up 0 bases and V 1 base, and 7 bases lay outside the gene matches. This CDR3 comprises 18 residues. Per the germline V gene, CDR1 is SEHNR and CDR2 is FQNEAQ (reference sequence). The CDR3 coding sequence is TGTGCCAGCAGCTTAGGACAGGGGGCCATCCCTAGCACAGATACGCAGTATTTT. Translating gives CASSLGQGAIPSTDTQYF.

The rearrangement joins TRBV4-2 to TRBJ1-5; D call uncertain. Trimming took off 1 base at V and 5 bases at J, with 12 bases between the two ends. In germline, CDR1 is LGHNA, CDR2 YNFKEQ. The CDR3 contains 15 residues. The CDR3 here is CASSQAMNSHQPQHF. The CDR3 DNA is TGTGCCAGCAGCCAAGCGATGAACAGTCATCAGCCCCAGCATTTT.

The genes are TRBV28 and TRBJ1-2, with D hard to call. This CDR3 comprises 13 residues. Germline V gene sequence: CDR1 MDHEN, CDR2 SYDVKM. The V end lost 0 bases, the J end lost 6 bases, and 8 bases lay between the germline ends. The DNA for the CDR3 is TGTGCCAGCAGTTTATGGCAGGATGATGGCTACACCTTC. Amino acid sequence: CASSLWQDDGYTF.

V gene TRBV6-5 combines with J gene TRBJ1-3, with a weak D call TRBD1 (6 bases). Trimming removed 6 bases from V and 1 base from J, with 10 bases in between. CDR3 length: 14 residues. Germline V gives CDR1 MNHEY, CDR2 SVGAGI. CDR3 residues: CASRRQDSGNTIYF. The CDR3 coding sequence is TGTGCCAGCAGGAGACAGGATTCTGGAAACACCATATATTTT.

There are a few counts of this clone. The chain is built from TRBV28 and TRBJ1-6; D might be TRBD1 (6 bases). The CDR3 extends over 15 amino acids. The germline CDR1 and CDR2 sequences are MDHEN and SYDVKM. Trimming removed 3 bases at V and 5 bases at J, with 11 bases between. The CDR3 nucleotides are TGTGCCAGCAGTTTCTACAGGGCTAATAATTCACCCCTCCACTTT. Amino acids: CASSFYRANNSPLHF.

This chain connects TRBV9 to TRBJ2-3, with 7 positions matching TRBD2. V gave up 0 bases and J gave up 0 bases; unmatched junction bases: 1. This CDR3 comprises 15 residues. Germline loops: CDR1 SGDLS, CDR2 YYNGEE. CDR3 residues: CASSVGRGSTDTQYF. The CDR3 coding sequence is TGTGCCAGCAGCGTAGGGCGGGGGAGCACAGATACGCAGTATTTT.

The chain links TRBV3-1 (or the pseudogene TRBV3-2) to TRBJ1-5; a possible D gene is TRBD1 (5 bases). Germline CDR1 is LGHDT and CDR2 is YNNKEL (reference sequence). V was cut by 3 bases and J by 6 bases, with 15 bases left in between. CDR3 size: 15 residues. The CDR3 sequence is CASSQIMGLGQPQHF. CDR3 nucleotide sequence: TGTGCCAGCAGCCAGATCATGGGGCTCGGTCAGCCCCAGCATTTT.

The chain recombines TRBV5-4 with TRBJ1-3; 8 bases agree with TRBD1. The CDR3 has 16 amino acids. J was trimmed by 2 bases and V by 0 bases; bases with no gene match: 4. Germline V gene lookup returns CDR1 SGHNT and CDR2 YYREEE (reference sequence). CDR3 amino acids: CASSLDPTGAGNTIYF. The DNA for the CDR3 is TGTGCCAGCAGCTTGGACCCGACAGGGGCTGGAAACACCATATATTTT.

A word on this clone: This may arise from a read error, as a much more abundant clone is one base away. Other nucleotide sequences from this sample produce the same CDR3. The chain is built from TRBV3-1 (or the pseudogene TRBV3-2) and TRBJ2-5; 12 bases align to TRBD2. Germline values: CDR1 LGHDT, CDR2 YNNKEL (reference sequence). This CDR3 has 20 amino acids. J was trimmed by 1 base and V by 2 bases; bases with no gene match: 14. The CDR3 region is CASSQLILTSGGTSQETQYF. The CDR3 nucleotides read TGTGCCAGCAGCCAACTTATCCTAACTAGCGGGGGGACAAGCCAAGAGACCCAGTACTTC.

This sequence joins TRBV28 and TRBJ2-1; D remains unclear. The V gene's germline CDR1 is MDHEN and CDR2 SYDVKM. The CDR3 loop spans 14 amino acids. The V end was cut by 5 bases, the J end by 6 bases, with 14 bases between. The CDR3 here is CASSATRVVNEQFF. As DNA, the CDR3 is TGTGCCAGCAGTGCTACACGGGTTGTCAATGAGCAGTTCTTC.

This chain joins TRBV30 and TRBJ2-1, with TRBD2 matching 14 bases. After removal of 2 bases from V and 9 bases from J, the junction contained 6 bases not matched to a gene. From germline, CDR1 is GTSNPN and CDR2 SVGIG (reference sequence). The CDR3 has 15 residues. For the CDR3, the DNA is TGTGCCTGGAGTCCCGGGACTAGCGGGGGAACTGAGCAGTTCTTC. Encoded protein: CAWSPGTSGGTEQFF. The full variable domain, its missing parts supplied by reference TRBV30 and TRBJ2-1, is SQTIHQWPATLVQPVGSPLSLECTVEGTSNPNLYWYRQAAGRGLQLLFYSVGIGQISSEVPQNLSASRPQDRQFILSSKKLLLSDSGFYLCAWSPGTSGGTEQFFGPGTRLTVL.

This sequence joins TRBV7-2 and TRBJ2-4; maybe TRBD2 (6 bases). Germline loops: CDR1 SGHTA, CDR2 FQGNSA. The V end was cut by 1 base, the J end by 9 bases, with 10 bases between. This CDR3 has 13 amino acids. The CDR3: CASSLGGNPIQYF. CDR3 in DNA: TGTGCCAGCAGCTTAGGCGGGAATCCCATTCAGTACTTC. Variable domain in full (rest from reference TRBV7-2 and TRBJ2-4): GAGVSQSPSNKVTEKGKDVELRCDPISGHTALYWYRQSLGQGLEFLIYFQGNSAPDKSGLPSDRFSAERTGGSVSTLTIQRTQQEDSAVYLCASSLGGNPIQYFGAGTRLSVL.

This clone was detected only a few times. V is TRBV4-2 and J is TRBJ2-7, with 16 bases matching TRBD2. V trimming: 4 bases; J trimming: 2 bases; junction bases outside the gene matches: 14. Germline CDR1 is LGHNA and CDR2 is YNFKEQ. The CDR3 has 20 residues. CDR3 in DNA: TGTGCCAGCAGCCTAGATGGGACTAGCGGGGGGGCCCGACTTCCCTACGAGCAGTACTTC. This codes for CASSLDGTSGGARLPYEQYF.

The gene calls are TRBV29-1 and TRBJ1-2; possibly TRBD1 for D (5 bases). This CDR3 is built from 14 residues. In germline, CDR1 is SQVTM, CDR2 ANQGSEA. The ends were cut back, 0 bases at V and 7 bases at J, with 15 bases in the middle. The CDR3: CSVEDGGARSGYTF. The CDR3 DNA follows: TGCAGCGTTGAAGATGGCGGGGCGCGGTCTGGCTACACCTTC. The full variable domain, completed using reference TRBV29-1 and TRBJ1-2, is SAVISQKPSRDICQRGTSLTIQCQVDSQVTMMFWYRQQPGQSLTLIATANQGSEATYESGFVIDKFPISRPNLTFSTLTVSNMSPEDSSIYLCSVEDGGARSGYTFGSGTRLTVV.

The chain's CDR3 is CSVEAGTSGGKNTGELFF. CDR3 bases: TGCAGCGTTGAAGCAGGGACTAGCGGGGGGAAGAACACCGGGGAGCTGTTTTTT. The V call is TRBV29-1, the J call TRBJ2-2; 15 nucleotides align to TRBD2. CDR3 length: 18 residues. The germline CDR1 and CDR2 sequences are SQVTM and ANQGSEA. With 1 base clipped from V and 1 base from J, the junction kept 4 bases outside the gene matches.

The chain has TRBV6-6 and TRBJ1-6; D perhaps matches TRBD1 (5 bases). Deletions cut 4 bases from V and 10 bases from J, with 14 bases between. CDR3 length: 14 amino acids. The germline CDR1 and CDR2 sequences are MNHNY and SVGAGI (reference sequence). CDR3 protein: CASSLGQGLSPLHF. The CDR3 DNA follows: TGTGCCAGCAGTTTAGGGCAGGGACTCTCACCCCTCCACTTT.

The rearrangement joins TRBV7-9 to TRBJ1-2, with D unclear. In germline, CDR1 is SEHNR, CDR2 FQNEAQ (reference sequence). This CDR3 has 13 residues. Trimming stripped 1 base from V and 7 bases from J, with 10 bases between. CDR3 bases: TGTGCCAGCAGCTTAGGGCAGGTACCTGGCTACACCTTC. The encoded protein is CASSLGQVPGYTF.

The chain links TRBV15 to TRBJ2-5, with D perhaps matching TRBD1 (6 bases). V was trimmed by 6 bases and J by 2 bases, leaving 13 bases between them. Germline CDR1 and CDR2: LNHNV and YYDKDF (reference sequence). The CDR3 spans 14 residues. The CDR3 DNA reads as TGTGCCACCAGAACAGGGAATACACAAGAGACCCAGTACTTC. It codes for CATRTGNTQETQYF.

This CDR3 is CASSPRPMDRLNTEAFF. The CDR3 bases are TGTGCCAGCTCACCACGCCCAATGGACAGGTTGAACACTGAAGCTTTCTTT. This chain joins TRBV18 and TRBJ1-1; 7 bases line up with TRBD1. The CDR3 extends over 17 amino acids. Per the germline V gene, CDR1 is KGHSH and CDR2 is LQKENI. V dropped 1 base and J dropped 0; count of bases not matched to a gene: 8.

This clone was detected a few times. At the DNA level, this CDR3 is encoded by other sequences in the same sample as well. V and J are TRBV4-1 and TRBJ2-7, with 9 bases lining up with TRBD2. V shed 1 base, J shed 3 bases, and the junction held 4 bases outside the gene matches. The CDR3 is 15 amino acids. Per germline, CDR1 MGHRA and CDR2 YSYEKL. CDR3: CASSQGRGGDYEQYV. CDR3 nucleotide sequence: TGCGCCAGCAGCCAAGGGCGGGGGGGGGACTACGAGCAGTACGTC.